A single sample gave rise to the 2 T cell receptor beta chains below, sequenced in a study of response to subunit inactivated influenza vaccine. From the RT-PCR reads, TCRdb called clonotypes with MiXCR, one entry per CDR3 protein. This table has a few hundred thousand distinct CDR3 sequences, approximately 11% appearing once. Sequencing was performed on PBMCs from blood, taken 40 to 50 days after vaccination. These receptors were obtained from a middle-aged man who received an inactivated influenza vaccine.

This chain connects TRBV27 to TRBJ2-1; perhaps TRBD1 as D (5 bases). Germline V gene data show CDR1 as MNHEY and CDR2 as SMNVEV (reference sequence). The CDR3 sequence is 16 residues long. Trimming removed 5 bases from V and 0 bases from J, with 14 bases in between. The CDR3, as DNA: TGTGCCAGCAGTCCCTTGGGGCCGAGCTCCTACAATGAGCAGTTCTTC. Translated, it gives CASSPLGPSSYNEQFF.

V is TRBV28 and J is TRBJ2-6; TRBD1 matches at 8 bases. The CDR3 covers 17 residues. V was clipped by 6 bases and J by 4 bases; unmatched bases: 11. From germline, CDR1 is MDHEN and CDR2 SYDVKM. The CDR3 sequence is CASSRLDRGSGANVLTF. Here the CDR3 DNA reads TGTGCCAGCAGCCGCCTCGACAGGGGTTCGGGGGCCAACGTCCTGACTTTC.